The subject of this entry is one T cell receptor (beta chain). Its antigen is as yet unknown. This record belongs to a study of T-cell memory formation after mild COVID-19. Study outcomes and limitations: In pre-infection memory, a portion of responding clones appeared, which suggested that cross-reactive memory joined. Among clones contracting day 15 to 85, CD4/CD8 was balanced, whereas later expanders leaned CD4+.

TCR alpha and TCR beta cDNA libraries with sample barcodes and UMIs came from 5'RACE using constant-segment primers. TCRdb passed the 5' RACE reads through MiXCR, listing each CDR3 protein once. The sample lists hundreds of thousands of distinct CDR3 sequences, approximately 29% occurring once. The clonotype was recovered from an adult woman who had mild COVID-19 (a few samples of this study predate the infection). Cell type and time point are not known. What was sequenced was PBMCs or a T cell subset sorted from them (not recorded which).

The CDR3 loop reads CASNAGTNTEAFF. In DNA form, the CDR3 reads TGTGCCAGCAATGCAGGGACGAACACTGAAGCTTTCTTT. The rearrangement joins TRBV9 to TRBJ1-1; D perhaps matches TRBD1 (5 bases). CDR1 is SGDLS and CDR2 is YYNGEE in the germline V gene. The V end was cut by 6 bases, the J end by 1 base, with 10 bases between. This CDR3 has 13 residues. Together with reference TRBV9 and TRBJ1-1, the CDR3 gives the full variable domain: DSGVTQTPKHLITATGQRVTLRCSPRSGDLSVYWYQQSLDQGLQFLIQYYNGEERAKGNILERFSAQQFPDLHSELNLSSLELGDSALYFCASNAGTNTEAFFGQGTRLTVV.